The clone carrying this T cell receptor beta chain appeared many times. Its antigen is not identified. The V segment lost 6 bases and the J segment 0 bases; nucleotides outside the gene matches: 11. Germline V gene sequence: CDR1 LGHDT, CDR2 YNNKEL (reference sequence). This CDR3 is built from 18 residues. The data belong to a study of T-cell reconstitution after alpha-beta-depleted transplantation in children. Study observations and caveats: Reports say that about two months after transplant, the alpha-beta T cells came out of several hundred graft clones that had expanded. At the one-year point after transplant, T-cell counts and TCRbeta diversity were found to come mostly from T cells that had been newly produced. Surviving recipient T cells and intrathymic progenitors accounted for some patients' high TCRbeta diversity at day 60.

For TCRbeta, the library was prepared with unique molecular identifiers. TCRdb processed the PCR reads anew with MiXCR; each CDR3 protein has one entry. The sample lists roughly 100,000 distinct CDR3 sequences, approximately 8% occurring once. The sample was PBMCs, taken before TCRalphabeta/CD19-depleted stem cell transplant. The rearrangement links TRBV3-1 to TRBJ2-2, with TRBD2 matching over 9 bases. The receptor was isolated from a boy between 2 and 15 years old with acute lymphoblastic leukemia, due to receive a stem cell transplant. The CDR3 nucleotides are TGTGCCAGCAGTCCAGGGCTTCTAGCGGGGCCGAACACCGGGGAGCTGTTTTTT. Translation gives CASSPGLLAGPNTGELFF.